Each of the 6 T cell receptor beta chains below was sequenced from the same sample in a study of Graves' ophthalmopathy and Graves' hyperthyroidism. Researchers took RNA transcripts and amplified TCR beta CDR3 regions from them. A first-round RT-PCR used HTBI primers, followed by a second-round multiplex PCR. TCRdb re-called the multiplex PCR reads through MiXCR, storing one row per CDR3 protein. Altogether 900,000 to 1,200,000 distinct CDR3 sequences are present, 36% being singletons, with the ten largest covering 11%. The sequencing input was peripheral blood or thyroid tissue (not recorded which). The receptors shown here come from an adult man with Graves' hyperthyroidism.

Points on this clonotype: Mismatch with germline at one junction end may stem from a read error. The chain is built from TRBV19 and TRBJ2-2; the D call may be TRBD1 or TRBD2 (5 bases each). CDR3 size: 17 residues. Germline CDR1 and CDR2: LNHDA and SQIVND (reference sequence). The CDR3 loop is CASRRGRRREDTGELSW. CDR3 bases: TGTGCCAGTAGACGGGGCAGGAGGCGTGAAGACACCGGGGAGCTGTCTTGG.

The chain combines TRBV20-1 with TRBJ2-2; D unclear. V lost 6 bases and J 6 bases, leaving 8 bases between the germline ends. The germline V gene encodes CDR1 DFQATT and CDR2 SNEGSKA (reference sequence). The CDR3 has 11 residues. The CDR3: CSARPAGELFF. The CDR3 coding sequence is TGCAGTGCGAGACCAGCCGGGGAGCTGTTTTTT.

This clonotype was counted between two and nine times. A much larger clone differs from this one at a single base, so this may be a read error. This chain connects TRBV29-1 to TRBJ2-5; D gene unclear. The CDR3 runs 16 residues. CDR1 is SQVTM, CDR2 ANQGSEA, per germline. Trimming took 1 base from V and 3 from J, leaving 18 bases between them. The CDR3 is CSVEGWVPFGEETQYF. CDR3 DNA: TGCAGCGTTGAAGGATGGGTGCCTTTTGGGGAAGAGACCCAGTACTTC.

This clonotype turned up a few times. V and J are TRBV11-2 and TRBJ2-7, with a weak D call TRBD2 (5 bases). Trimming took 1 base from V and 0 from J, leaving 16 bases between them. CDR1 is SGHAT, CDR2 FQNNGV, per germline. The CDR3 loop spans 17 amino acids. CDR3: CASSLAPPTTISYEQYF. CDR3 DNA sequence: TGTGCCAGCAGCTTAGCCCCTCCGACTACGATCTCCTACGAGCAGTACTTC.

The chain couples TRBV7-9 to TRBJ2-7, with 9 bases aligning to TRBD1. The CDR3 is 16 residues long. CDR1 and CDR2 (germline): SEHNR, FQNEAQ (reference sequence). The J segment lost 7 bases and the V segment lost 4 bases, leaving 14 bases of the junction unmatched. CDR3 sequence: CASSSGNDRGGKEQYF. As DNA, the CDR3 is TGTGCCAGCAGCTCCGGAAACGACAGGGGGGGTAAGGAGCAGTACTTC.

This clonotype occurred many times. The genes are TRBV14 and TRBJ2-2, with TRBD2 identical over 11 bases. CDR1 and CDR2 (germline): SGHDN, FVKESK. The CDR3 is made up of 14 amino acids. Unmatched junction bases numbered 4, after V lost 4 bases and J lost 9 bases. This chain's CDR3 is CASSRSGRDRELFF. The DNA for the CDR3 is TGTGCCAGCAGCCGTAGCGGGAGGGACCGGGAGCTGTTTTTT.